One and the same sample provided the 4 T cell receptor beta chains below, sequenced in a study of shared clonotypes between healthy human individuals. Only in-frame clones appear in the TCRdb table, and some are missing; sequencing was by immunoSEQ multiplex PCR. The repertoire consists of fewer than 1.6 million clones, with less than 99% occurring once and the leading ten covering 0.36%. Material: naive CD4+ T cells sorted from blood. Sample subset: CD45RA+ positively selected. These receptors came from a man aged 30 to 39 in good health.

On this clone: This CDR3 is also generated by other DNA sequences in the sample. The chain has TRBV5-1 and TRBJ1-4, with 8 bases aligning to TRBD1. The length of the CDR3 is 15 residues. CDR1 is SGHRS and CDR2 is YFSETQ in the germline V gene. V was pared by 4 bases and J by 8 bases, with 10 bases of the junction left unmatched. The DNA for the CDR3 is TGCGCCAGCAGCCTGGGTGGACAGGGAGGCGAAAAACTGTTTTTT. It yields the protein CASSLGGQGGEKLFF.

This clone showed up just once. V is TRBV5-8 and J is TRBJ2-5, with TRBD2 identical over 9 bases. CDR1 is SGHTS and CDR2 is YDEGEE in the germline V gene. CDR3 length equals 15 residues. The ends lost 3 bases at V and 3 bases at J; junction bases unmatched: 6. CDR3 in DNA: TGTGCCAGCAGCTCGGGAGTAGCGGGAGAAGAGACCCAGTACTTC. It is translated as CASSSGVAGEETQYF.

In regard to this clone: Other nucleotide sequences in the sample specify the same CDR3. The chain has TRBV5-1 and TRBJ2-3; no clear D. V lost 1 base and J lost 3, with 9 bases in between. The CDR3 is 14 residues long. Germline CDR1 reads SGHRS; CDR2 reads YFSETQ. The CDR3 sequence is CASSLSVGTDTQYF. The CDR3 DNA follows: TGCGCCAGCAGCTTGAGCGTGGGGACAGATACGCAGTATTTT.

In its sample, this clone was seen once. CDR3 bases: TGTGCCATCACGTCGGGGTTCTCCTACAATGAGCAGTTCTTC. Encoded protein: CAITSGFSYNEQFF. V gene TRBV10-3 combines with J gene TRBJ2-1, with D perhaps matching TRBD2 (5 bases). V lost 7 bases, J lost 0 bases, and 10 bases lay in between. The CDR3 length is 14 residues. In germline, CDR1 is ENHRY, CDR2 SYGVKD.